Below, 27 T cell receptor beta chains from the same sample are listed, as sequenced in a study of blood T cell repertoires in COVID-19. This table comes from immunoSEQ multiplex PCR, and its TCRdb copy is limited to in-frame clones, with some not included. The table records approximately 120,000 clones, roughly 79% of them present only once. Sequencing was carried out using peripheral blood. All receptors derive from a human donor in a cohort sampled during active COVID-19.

CDR3 DNA sequence: TGCGCCAGCAGCCCAGGACAGGGCGGTTATGAAAAACTGTTTTTT. Protein: CASSPGQGGYEKLFF. The chain combines TRBV4-1 with TRBJ1-4; 8 nucleotides agree with TRBD1. CDR1 is MGHRA, CDR2 YSYEKL, per germline. J was trimmed by 6 bases and V by 4 bases; bases with no gene match: 7. This CDR3 comprises 15 residues.

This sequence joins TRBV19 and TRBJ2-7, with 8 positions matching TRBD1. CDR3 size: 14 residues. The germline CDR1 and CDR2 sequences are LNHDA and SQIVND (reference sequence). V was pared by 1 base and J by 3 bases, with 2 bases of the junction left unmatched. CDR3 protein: CASSIGTGHYEQYF. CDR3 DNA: TGTGCCAGTAGTATAGGGACAGGGCACTACGAGCAGTACTTC. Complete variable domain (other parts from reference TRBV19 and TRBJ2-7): DGGITQSPKYLFRKEGQNVTLSCEQNLNHDAMYWYRQDPGQGLRLIYYSQIVNDFQKGDIAEGYSVSREKKESFPLTVTSAQKNPTAFYLCASSIGTGHYEQYFGPGTRLTVT.

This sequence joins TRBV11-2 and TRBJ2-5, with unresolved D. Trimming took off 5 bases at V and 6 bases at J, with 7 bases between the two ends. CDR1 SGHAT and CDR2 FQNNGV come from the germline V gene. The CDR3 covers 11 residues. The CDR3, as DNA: TGTGCCAGCAGCCCCAGGCAGACCCAGTACTTC. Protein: CASSPRQTQYF.

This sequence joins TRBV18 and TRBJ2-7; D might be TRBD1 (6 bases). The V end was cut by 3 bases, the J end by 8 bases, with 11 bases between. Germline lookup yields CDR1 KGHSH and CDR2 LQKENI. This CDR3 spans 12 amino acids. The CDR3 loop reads CASSPPDRQQYF. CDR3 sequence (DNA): TGTGCCAGCTCACCTCCGGACAGACAGCAGTACTTC.

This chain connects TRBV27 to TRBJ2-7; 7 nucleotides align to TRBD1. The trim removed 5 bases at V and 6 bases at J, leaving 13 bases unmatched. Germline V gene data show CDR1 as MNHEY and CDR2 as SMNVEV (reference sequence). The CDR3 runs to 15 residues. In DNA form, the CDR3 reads TGTGCCAGCAGTAGACGGCAGGGGGTTGAAGGCGAGCAGTACTTC. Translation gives CASSRRQGVEGEQYF.

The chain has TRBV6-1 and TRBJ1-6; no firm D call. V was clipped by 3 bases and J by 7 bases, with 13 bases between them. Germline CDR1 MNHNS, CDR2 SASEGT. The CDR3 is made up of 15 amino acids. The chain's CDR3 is CASSDRGTENSPLHF. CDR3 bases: TGTGCCAGCAGTGATCGGGGTACGGAGAATTCACCCCTCCACTTT.

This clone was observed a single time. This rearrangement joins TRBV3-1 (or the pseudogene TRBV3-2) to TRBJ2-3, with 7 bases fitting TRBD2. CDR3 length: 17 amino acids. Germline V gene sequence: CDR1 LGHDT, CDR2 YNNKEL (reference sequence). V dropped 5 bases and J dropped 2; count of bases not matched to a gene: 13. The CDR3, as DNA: TGTGCCAGCAGCACTGGCGGAACGGGGGGAAACACAGATACGCAGTATTTT. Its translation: CASSTGGTGGNTDTQYF.

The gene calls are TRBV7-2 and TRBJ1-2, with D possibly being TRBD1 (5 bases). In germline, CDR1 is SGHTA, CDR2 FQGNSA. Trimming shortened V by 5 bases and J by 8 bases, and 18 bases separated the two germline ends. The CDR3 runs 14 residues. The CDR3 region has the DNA TGTGCCAGCAGCACTCCGGGCAGGGCTGGAGGCTACACCTTC. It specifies CASSTPGRAGGYTF. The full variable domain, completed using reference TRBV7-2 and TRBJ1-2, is GAGVSQSPSNKVTEKGKDVELRCDPISGHTALYWYRQSLGQGLEFLIYFQGNSAPDKSGLPSDRFSAERTGGSVSTLTIQRTQQEDSAVYLCASSTPGRAGGYTFGSGTRLTVV.

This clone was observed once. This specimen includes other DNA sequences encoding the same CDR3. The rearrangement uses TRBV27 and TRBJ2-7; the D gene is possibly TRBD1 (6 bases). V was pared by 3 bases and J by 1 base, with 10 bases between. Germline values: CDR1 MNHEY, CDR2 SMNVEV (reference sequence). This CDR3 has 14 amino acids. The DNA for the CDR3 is TGTGCCAGCAGTTTTCAGGGGTCATCCTACGAGCAGTACTTC. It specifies CASSFQGSSYEQYF.

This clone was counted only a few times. DNA of the CDR3: TGCGCCAGCAGCTCGTCCGGGATAAACACCGGGGAGCTGTTTTTT. Its translation is CASSSSGINTGELFF. The gene calls are TRBV5-1 and TRBJ2-2; maybe TRBD2 (5 bases). There are 15 residues in the CDR3. Deletions cut 3 bases from V and 2 bases from J, with 11 bases between. Germline V lookup: CDR1 SGHRS, CDR2 YFSETQ.

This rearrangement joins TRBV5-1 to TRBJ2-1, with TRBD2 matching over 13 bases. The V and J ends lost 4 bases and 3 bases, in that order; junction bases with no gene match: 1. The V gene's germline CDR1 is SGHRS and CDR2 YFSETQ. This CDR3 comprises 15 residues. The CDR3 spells CASSRTSGGYNEQFF. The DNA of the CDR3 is TGCGCCAGCAGCCGGACTAGCGGGGGCTACAATGAGCAGTTCTTC.

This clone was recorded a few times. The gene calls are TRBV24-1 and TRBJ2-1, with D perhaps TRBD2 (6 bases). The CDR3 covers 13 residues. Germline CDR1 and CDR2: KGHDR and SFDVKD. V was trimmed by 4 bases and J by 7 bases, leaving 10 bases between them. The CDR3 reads CATSDPRGNEQFF. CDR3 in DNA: TGTGCCACCAGTGACCCCCGGGGGAATGAGCAGTTCTTC.

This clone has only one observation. This CDR3 is CASRWTGSNQPQHF. The CDR3 DNA sequence: TGTGCCAGCAGATGGACAGGGAGCAATCAGCCCCAGCATTTT. V gene TRBV28 combines with J gene TRBJ1-5, with 8 bases lining up with TRBD1. Trimming took 6 bases from V and 1 from J; bases not matched to a gene: 2. This CDR3 region has 14 residues. Looked up from germline, CDR1 is MDHEN and CDR2 is SYDVKM.

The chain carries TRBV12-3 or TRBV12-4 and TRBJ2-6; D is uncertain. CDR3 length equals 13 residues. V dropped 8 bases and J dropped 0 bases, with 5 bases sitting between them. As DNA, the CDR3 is TGTGCCAGCCTGAGCTCTGGGGCCAACGTCCTGACTTTC. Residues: CASLSSGANVLTF.

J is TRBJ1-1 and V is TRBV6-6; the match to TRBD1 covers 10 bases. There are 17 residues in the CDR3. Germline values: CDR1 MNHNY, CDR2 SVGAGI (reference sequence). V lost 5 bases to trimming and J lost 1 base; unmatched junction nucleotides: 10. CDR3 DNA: TGTGCCAGCAGTCCACCCGGGACAGGGGACGGGAACACTGAAGCTTTCTTT. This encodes CASSPPGTGDGNTEAFF.

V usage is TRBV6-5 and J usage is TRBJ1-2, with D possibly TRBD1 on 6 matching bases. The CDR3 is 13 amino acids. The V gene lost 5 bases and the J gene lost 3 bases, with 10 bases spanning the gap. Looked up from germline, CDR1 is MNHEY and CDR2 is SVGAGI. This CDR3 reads CASSQQGYYGYTF. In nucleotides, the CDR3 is TGTGCCAGCAGTCAACAGGGCTACTATGGCTACACCTTC.

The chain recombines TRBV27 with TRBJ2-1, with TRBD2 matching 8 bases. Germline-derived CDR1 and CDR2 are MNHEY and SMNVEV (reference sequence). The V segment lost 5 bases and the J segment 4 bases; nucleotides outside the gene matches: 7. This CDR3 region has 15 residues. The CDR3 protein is CASSLLRGAYNEQFF. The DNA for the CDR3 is TGTGCCAGCAGTCTCCTGCGGGGGGCGTACAATGAGCAGTTCTTC.

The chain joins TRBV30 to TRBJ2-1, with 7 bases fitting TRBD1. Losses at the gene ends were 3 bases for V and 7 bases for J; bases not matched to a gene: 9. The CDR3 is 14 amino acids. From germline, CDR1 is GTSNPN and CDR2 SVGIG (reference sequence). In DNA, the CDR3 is TGTGCCTGGAGCCCCGACAGACAGGGAAATGAGCAGTTCTTC. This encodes CAWSPDRQGNEQFF.

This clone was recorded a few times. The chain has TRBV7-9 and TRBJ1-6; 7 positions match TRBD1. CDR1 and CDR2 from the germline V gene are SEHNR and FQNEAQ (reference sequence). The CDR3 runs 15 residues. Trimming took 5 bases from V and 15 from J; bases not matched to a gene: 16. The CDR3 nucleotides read TGTGCCAGCAGCGCCCCGGGACAGAAAATTCAGGTCCTCCACTTT. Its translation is CASSAPGQKIQVLHF.

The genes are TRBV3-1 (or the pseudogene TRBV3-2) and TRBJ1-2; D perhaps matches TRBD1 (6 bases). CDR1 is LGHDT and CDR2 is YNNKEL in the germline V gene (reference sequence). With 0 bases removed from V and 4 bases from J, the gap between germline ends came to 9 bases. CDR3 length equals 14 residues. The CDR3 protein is CASSQDRQAYGYTF. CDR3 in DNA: TGTGCCAGCAGCCAAGATCGACAGGCCTATGGCTACACCTTC.

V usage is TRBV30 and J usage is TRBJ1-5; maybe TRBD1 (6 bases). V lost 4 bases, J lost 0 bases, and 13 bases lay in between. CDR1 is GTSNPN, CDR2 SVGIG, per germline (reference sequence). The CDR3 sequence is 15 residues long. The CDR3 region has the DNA TGTGCCTGGACCCCAGGGGCCTATAGCAATCAGCCCCAGCATTTT. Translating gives CAWTPGAYSNQPQHF. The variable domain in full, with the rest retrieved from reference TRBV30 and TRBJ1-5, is SQTIHQWPATLVQPVGSPLSLECTVEGTSNPNLYWYRQAAGRGLQLLFYSVGIGQISSEVPQNLSASRPQDRQFILSSKKLLLSDSGFYLCAWTPGAYSNQPQHFGDGTRLSIL.

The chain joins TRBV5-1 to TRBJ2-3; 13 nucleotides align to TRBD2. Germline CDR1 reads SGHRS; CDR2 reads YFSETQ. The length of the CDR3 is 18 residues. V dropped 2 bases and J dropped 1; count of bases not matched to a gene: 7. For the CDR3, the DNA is TGCGCCAGCAGCTTCCTTGGACTAGCGGGGGACCGCACAGATACGCAGTATTTT. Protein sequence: CASSFLGLAGDRTDTQYF.

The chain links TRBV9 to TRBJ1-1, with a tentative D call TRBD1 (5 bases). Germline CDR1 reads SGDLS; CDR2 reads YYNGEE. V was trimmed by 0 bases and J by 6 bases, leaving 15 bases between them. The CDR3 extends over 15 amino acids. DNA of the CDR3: TGTGCCAGCAGCGTAGAGGGCAGGGCCGACTCTGAAGCTTTCTTT. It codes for CASSVEGRADSEAFF. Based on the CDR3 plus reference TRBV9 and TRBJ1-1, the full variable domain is DSGVTQTPKHLITATGQRVTLRCSPRSGDLSVYWYQQSLDQGLQFLIQYYNGEERAKGNILERFSAQQFPDLHSELNLSSLELGDSALYFCASSVEGRADSEAFFGQGTRLTVV.

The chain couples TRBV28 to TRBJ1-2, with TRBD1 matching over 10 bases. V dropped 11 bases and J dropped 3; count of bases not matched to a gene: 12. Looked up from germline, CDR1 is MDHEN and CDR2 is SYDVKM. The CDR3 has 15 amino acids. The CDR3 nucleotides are TGTGCCTCCAGACAGGGGGCGCTTCTTGACTATGGCTACACCTTC. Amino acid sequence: CASRQGALLDYGYTF.

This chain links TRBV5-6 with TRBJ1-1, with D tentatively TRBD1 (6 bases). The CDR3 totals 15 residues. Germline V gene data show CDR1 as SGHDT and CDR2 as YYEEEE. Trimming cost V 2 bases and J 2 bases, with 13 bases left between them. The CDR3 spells CASSFQGRGNTEAFF. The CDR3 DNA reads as TGTGCCAGCAGCTTCCAGGGGAGGGGTAACACTGAAGCTTTCTTT.

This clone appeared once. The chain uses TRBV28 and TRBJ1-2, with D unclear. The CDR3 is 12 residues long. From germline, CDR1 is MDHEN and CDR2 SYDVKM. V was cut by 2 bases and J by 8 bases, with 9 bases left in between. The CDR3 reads CASSLKEEGYTF. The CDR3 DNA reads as TGTGCCAGCAGTTTAAAAGAGGAAGGCTACACCTTC.

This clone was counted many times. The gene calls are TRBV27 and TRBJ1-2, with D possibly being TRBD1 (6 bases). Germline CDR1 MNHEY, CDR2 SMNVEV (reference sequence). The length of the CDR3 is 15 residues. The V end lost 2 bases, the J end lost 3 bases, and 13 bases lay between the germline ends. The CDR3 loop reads CASSLTPGDDYGYTF. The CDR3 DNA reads TGTGCCAGCAGTTTAACCCCAGGGGACGACTATGGCTACACCTTC.